Presented here are 5 T cell receptor beta chains from one specimen sequenced in a study of radiotherapy plus CTLA-4 blockade in lung cancer. Measured with immunoSEQ multiplex PCR; TCRdb has only the in-frame clones, and not every one. Among approximately 77,000 clones, roughly 80% were seen once, and the ten largest hold 0.79%. Sequencing used peripheral blood, obtained from a patient treated with radiotherapy plus ipilimumab. Source of these receptors: a human donor with non-small cell lung cancer who had stable disease on radiotherapy plus ipilimumab.

CDR3: CASSYRQWSSGNTIYF. The CDR3 nucleotides are TGCGCCAGCAGCTACCGACAGTGGAGCTCTGGAAACACCATATATTTT. V and J are TRBV5-1 and TRBJ1-3, with D perhaps matching TRBD1 (5 bases). The CDR3 covers 16 residues. Trimming took off 3 bases at V and 0 bases at J, with 13 bases between the two ends. Germline lookup yields CDR1 SGHRS and CDR2 YFSETQ.

V usage is TRBV18 and J usage is TRBJ2-5, with 9 bases identical to TRBD1. V shed 4 bases and J 5 bases; nucleotides not matched to a gene: 5. The CDR3 loop spans 14 amino acids. From germline, CDR1 is KGHSH and CDR2 LQKENI. CDR3 DNA: TGTGCCAGCTCACGAGGGACAGGGATGGAGACCCAGTACTTC. Protein product: CASSRGTGMETQYF.

The chain employs TRBV28 and TRBJ1-2; 11 bases match TRBD1. Germline values: CDR1 MDHEN, CDR2 SYDVKM. V lost 7 bases, J lost 8 bases, and 12 bases stayed unmatched. The CDR3 length is 15 residues. The CDR3 spells CASTGQGAQGVGYTF. The CDR3 region has the DNA TGTGCCAGCACTGGACAGGGGGCGCAAGGCGTCGGCTACACCTTC.

As DNA, the CDR3 is TGTGCCTGGAGTGTGGAGGACAGGGAGAGTTCACCCCTCCACTTT. This encodes CAWSVEDRESSPLHF. The V gene is TRBV30, the J gene TRBJ1-6; 8 bases map to TRBD1. Germline V gene data show CDR1 as GTSNPN and CDR2 as SVGIG (reference sequence). This CDR3 is built from 15 residues. J gave up 9 bases and V 0 bases, and 7 bases lay outside the gene matches.

This clone showed up just a few times. The rearrangement uses TRBV10-2 and TRBJ1-3; D call uncertain. Germline lookup yields CDR1 WSHSY and CDR2 SAAADI. The CDR3 has 15 amino acids. V gave up 5 bases and J gave up 0 bases, with 11 bases separating them. CDR3 coding DNA: TGCGCCAGCAGTTGGGCAGACCGCTCTGGAAACACCATATATTTT. Amino acids: CASSWADRSGNTIYF.